One sample yielded the 29 T cell receptor beta chains listed below, sequenced in a study of T cell responses to AZD1222 COVID-19 vaccine. Using immunoSEQ multiplex PCR, the repertoire was profiled, and TCRdb retains in-frame clones only, with some absent. The data show 100,000 or so clones, about 87% seen once. This material consisted of peripheral blood, taken on day 0 of AZD1222 vaccination. The receptors derive from an adult in good health.

The genes are TRBV10-3 and TRBJ1-1; D possibly corresponds to TRBD1 (5 bases). The CDR3 covers 15 residues. Germline V lookup: CDR1 ENHRY, CDR2 SYGVKD. V was cut by 6 bases and J by 0 bases, with 14 bases left in between. The CDR3 here is CAIRPFDSLNTEAFF. CDR3 DNA: TGTGCCATCAGGCCCTTCGACAGTTTGAACACTGAAGCTTTCTTT.

The chain links TRBV5-1 to TRBJ1-2, with D unclear. Trimming shortened V by 5 bases and J by 0 bases, and 35 bases separated the two germline ends. Germline V gene data show CDR1 as SGHRS and CDR2 as YFSETQ. This CDR3 has 22 amino acids. In DNA form, the CDR3 reads TGCGCCAGCAGGAGAACTCGACCCGAAGAGTTTGGGGTTGTTGGACCTAACTATGGCTACACCTTC. It encodes CASRRTRPEEFGVVGPNYGYTF.

This chain joins TRBV7-2 and TRBJ2-1, with D perhaps matching TRBD2 (6 bases). The CDR3 has 13 residues. V was cut by 5 bases and J by 8 bases, with 13 bases left in between. From germline, CDR1 is SGHTA and CDR2 FQGNSA. The DNA for the CDR3 is TGTGCCAGCAGCCCGCACCTAGCGTATGAGCAGTTCTTC. It codes for CASSPHLAYEQFF.

CDR3 bases: TGTGCCAGCAGCCAAGGGGGGGGAGCCTACAATGAGCAGTTCTTC. Translation gives CASSQGGGAYNEQFF. The chain employs TRBV14 and TRBJ2-1; the match to TRBD2 covers 7 bases. The V segment lost 1 base and the J segment 2 bases; nucleotides outside the gene matches: 2. This CDR3 spans 15 amino acids. Germline V gene lookup returns CDR1 SGHDN and CDR2 FVKESK.

The chain uses TRBV18 and TRBJ1-1; D is perhaps TRBD1 (5 bases). The length of the CDR3 is 13 residues. V was trimmed by 3 bases and J by 6 bases, leaving 11 bases between them. Germline values: CDR1 KGHSH, CDR2 LQKENI. CDR3 bases: TGTGCCAGCTCACCGGGGGGTCAATCTGAAGCTTTCTTT. It encodes CASSPGGQSEAFF. Combining the CDR3 with reference TRBV18 and TRBJ1-1 gives the whole variable domain NAGVMQNPRHLVRRRGQEARLRCSPMKGHSHVYWYRQLPEEGLKFMVYLQKENIIDESGMPKERFSAEFPKEGPSILRIQQVVRGDSAAYFCASSPGGQSEAFFGQGTRLTVV.

The rearrangement links TRBV3-1 (or the pseudogene TRBV3-2) to TRBJ2-7; a weak D match, TRBD1 (6 bases). Between the trimmed V and J ends, which lost 3 bases and 2 bases, there was a span of 20 bases. The germline V gene encodes CDR1 LGHDT and CDR2 YNNKEL (reference sequence). The CDR3 length is 17 residues. The CDR3 loop reads CASSQVGDRRRPYEQYF. The CDR3 DNA follows: TGTGCCAGCAGCCAGGTAGGCGACAGGAGACGCCCCTACGAGCAGTACTTC.

The chain combines TRBV7-2 with TRBJ2-7; 11 nucleotides match TRBD2. The CDR3 length is 15 residues. CDR1 SGHTA and CDR2 FQGNSA come from the germline V gene. Germline trimming cut 4 bases from V and 0 bases from J; bases unmatched to any gene: 2. For the CDR3, the DNA is TGTGCCAGCAGCTCTAGCGGGGGGAGCTCCTACGAGCAGTACTTC. Its protein product is CASSSSGGSSYEQYF.

CDR3 coding DNA: TGTGCCAGCAGCGCTTCCCGCGGGAATGAGCAGTTCTTC. This translates into CASSASRGNEQFF. The chain couples TRBV9 to TRBJ2-1; maybe TRBD2 (5 bases). CDR1 is SGDLS, CDR2 YYNGEE, per germline. V was clipped by 3 bases and J by 7 bases, with 11 bases between them. The CDR3 covers 13 residues.

A few counts support this clone. The chain joins TRBV2 to TRBJ2-5, with TRBD2 matching over 9 bases. The CDR3 has 13 amino acids. V lost 8 bases to trimming and J lost 2 bases; unmatched junction nucleotides: 3. The germline CDR1 and CDR2 sequences are SNHLY and FYNNEI. In DNA form, the CDR3 reads TGTGCCAGCCGACTAGCGGATCAAGAGACCCAGTACTTC. It specifies CASRLADQETQYF.

This clone was recorded once. The V call is TRBV19, the J call TRBJ1-3; D is uncertain. The CDR3 extends over 12 amino acids. The V end was cut by 4 bases, the J end by 4 bases, with 5 bases between. Germline assignment: CDR1 LNHDA and CDR2 SQIVND (reference sequence). The CDR3, as DNA: TGTGCCAGTAGTAGGACGGGAAACACCATATATTTT. It is translated as CASSRTGNTIYF. The whole variable domain, remainder taken from reference TRBV19 and TRBJ1-3, is DGGITQSPKYLFRKEGQNVTLSCEQNLNHDAMYWYRQDPGQGLRLIYYSQIVNDFQKGDIAEGYSVSREKKESFPLTVTSAQKNPTAFYLCASSRTGNTIYFGEGSWLTVV.

The chain recombines TRBV6-2 or TRBV6-3 with TRBJ2-5; D might be TRBD2 (6 bases). Between the trimmed V and J ends, which lost 6 bases and 2 bases, there was a span of 16 bases. CDR3 length: 15 amino acids. CDR1 and CDR2 from the germline V gene are MNHEY and SVGEGT. CDR3 residues: CASSLTRPPQETQYF. The CDR3, as DNA: TGTGCCAGCAGCTTGACTAGGCCCCCACAAGAGACCCAGTACTTC.

This clone was recorded at least ten times. V gene TRBV19 combines with J gene TRBJ1-5, with D perhaps matching TRBD1 (5 bases). Germline CDR1 is LNHDA and CDR2 is SQIVND (reference sequence). V was shortened by 3 bases and J by 7 bases, with 16 bases between the two germline ends. The CDR3 totals 15 residues. The CDR3 DNA reads TGTGCCAGTAGTATCGAAGGGGCTGGGGTCCAGCCCCAGCATTTT. This codes for CASSIEGAGVQPQHF.

The V call is TRBV9, the J call TRBJ1-3; D is undetermined. Trimming took off 0 bases at V and 9 bases at J, with 10 bases between the two ends. Per the germline V gene, CDR1 is SGDLS and CDR2 is YYNGEE. CDR3 length: 13 amino acids. CDR3 in DNA: TGTGCCAGCAGCGTAGGGTTGACCGGCACCATATATTTT. The encoded protein is CASSVGLTGTIYF.

The chain has TRBV7-9 and TRBJ1-5; 9 positions agree with TRBD1. The J segment lost 9 bases and the V segment lost 5 bases, leaving 14 bases of the junction unmatched. CDR1 and CDR2 (germline): SEHNR, FQNEAQ (reference sequence). CDR3 size: 16 residues. The CDR3 loop reads CASSPPGQGFGGPQHF. Written as DNA, the CDR3 is TGTGCCAGCAGCCCGCCGGGACAGGGATTCGGAGGGCCCCAGCATTTT. The whole variable domain, remainder taken from reference TRBV7-9 and TRBJ1-5, is DTGVSQNPRHKITKRGQNVTFRCDPISEHNRLYWYRQTLGQGPEFLTYFQNEAQLEKSRLLSDRFSAERPKGSFSTLEIQRTEQGDSAMYLCASSPPGQGFGGPQHFGDGTRLSIL.

The chain recombines TRBV19 with TRBJ2-4; tentatively, D is TRBD1 (6 bases). This CDR3 is built from 16 residues. Trimming removed 5 bases at V and 0 bases at J, with 14 bases between. Per the germline V gene, CDR1 is LNHDA and CDR2 is SQIVND (reference sequence). The CDR3 nucleotides read TGTGCCAGTAGTGAGTCAGGGGCGGGAGCCAAAAACATTCAGTACTTC. Protein: CASSESGAGAKNIQYF.

This clone was picked up one time. The genes are TRBV19 and TRBJ2-7; 8 nucleotides line up with TRBD2. The CDR3 covers 16 residues. Germline trimming cut 5 bases from V and 3 bases from J; bases unmatched to any gene: 12. CDR1 and CDR2 from the germline V gene are LNHDA and SQIVND (reference sequence). In DNA form, the CDR3 reads TGTGCCAGTAGTTCCCCCCCGGGGGGGCGGAACTACGAGCAGTACTTC. Its translation is CASSSPPGGRNYEQYF.

This rearrangement joins TRBV6-5 to TRBJ1-2, with D perhaps TRBD1 (5 bases). The germline V gene encodes CDR1 MNHEY and CDR2 SVGAGI. This CDR3 region has 14 residues. V was pared by 6 bases and J by 4 bases, with 15 bases between. In nucleotides, the CDR3 is TGTGCCAGCAGCGCCATCTCCGGGACCTATGGCTACACCTTC. It is translated as CASSAISGTYGYTF.

The V and J genes are TRBV10-2 and TRBJ1-5; tentatively, D is TRBD1 (6 bases). This CDR3 spans 14 amino acids. The germline CDR1 and CDR2 sequences are WSHSY and SAAADI. The V gene lost 8 bases and the J gene lost 0 bases, with 11 bases spanning the gap. Here the CDR3 DNA reads TGCGCCAGCGATACAGGGAATAGCAATCAGCCCCAGCATTTT. This sequence encodes CASDTGNSNQPQHF.

The CDR3 here is CASALTVTNEKLFF. The DNA for the CDR3 is TGCGCCAGCGCGTTGACAGTAACTAATGAAAAACTGTTTTTT. V and J are TRBV5-1 and TRBJ1-4, with D possibly TRBD1 on 5 matching bases. Germline V lookup: CDR1 SGHRS, CDR2 YFSETQ. V lost 7 bases and J 1 base, leaving 11 bases between the germline ends. This CDR3 spans 14 amino acids. Full variable domain (rest looked up from reference TRBV5-1 and TRBJ1-4): KAGVTQTPRYLIKTRGQQVTLSCSPISGHRSVSWYQQTPGQGLQFLFEYFSETQRNKGNFPGRFSGRQFSNSRSEMNVSTLELGDSALYLCASALTVTNEKLFFGSGTQLSVL.

The rearrangement uses TRBV6-2 or TRBV6-3 and TRBJ2-7, with 8 bases matching TRBD2. Germline loops: CDR1 MNHEY, CDR2 SVGEGT. The CDR3 contains 17 residues. Trimming at V came to 6 bases and at J to 4 bases, leaving 17 bases not matched to a gene. This CDR3 reads CASSPLELLAGQYEQYF. In DNA form, the CDR3 reads TGTGCCAGCAGCCCCCTCGAGTTGTTAGCGGGACAATACGAGCAGTACTTC.

This sequence joins TRBV7-9 and TRBJ2-7, with D perhaps matching TRBD2 (6 bases). Between the trimmed V and J ends, which lost 0 bases and 4 bases, there was a span of 7 bases. This CDR3 contains 13 residues. Germline values: CDR1 SEHNR, CDR2 FQNEAQ (reference sequence). CDR3 in amino acids: CASSLAGTYEQYF. CDR3 bases: TGTGCCAGCAGCTTAGCGGGGACTTACGAGCAGTACTTC.

The chain uses TRBV12-3 or TRBV12-4 and TRBJ2-1; D might be TRBD2 (5 bases). The V end lost 2 bases, the J end lost 8 bases, and 7 bases lay between the germline ends. The CDR3 spans 12 residues. The chain's CDR3 is CASSLRGDEQFF. In nucleotides, the CDR3 is TGTGCCAGCAGTTTACGGGGAGATGAGCAGTTCTTC.

This chain connects TRBV7-9 to TRBJ2-7; the match to TRBD1 covers 7 bases. V lost 0 bases and J lost 5; bases outside the gene matches: 10. Germline CDR1 reads SEHNR; CDR2 reads FQNEAQ (reference sequence). The CDR3 has 16 amino acids. CDR3 DNA: TGTGCCAGCAGCTTAGCGCTCCTAGGACAGGCGGACGAGCAGTACTTC. This gives the protein CASSLALLGQADEQYF. The full variable domain, with the rest looked up from reference TRBV7-9 and TRBJ2-7, is DTGVSQNPRHKITKRGQNVTFRCDPISEHNRLYWYRQTLGQGPEFLTYFQNEAQLEKSRLLSDRFSAERPKGSFSTLEIQRTEQGDSAMYLCASSLALLGQADEQYFGPGTRLTVT.

The J gene is TRBJ2-1, the V gene TRBV11-2; 7 nucleotides align to TRBD2. CDR3 length: 16 residues. Germline lookup yields CDR1 SGHAT and CDR2 FQNNGV. Germline trimming cut 5 bases from V and 0 bases from J; bases unmatched to any gene: 7. CDR3 DNA: TGTGCCAGCAGCGCACGCGGGACTAACTCCTACAATGAGCAGTTCTTC. Translation gives CASSARGTNSYNEQFF.

The chain recombines TRBV19 with TRBJ1-5; D perhaps matches TRBD1 (6 bases). Germline loops: CDR1 LNHDA, CDR2 SQIVND (reference sequence). This CDR3 is 17 amino acids long. Trimming cost V 9 bases and J 1 base, with 22 bases left between them. The CDR3 region has the DNA TGTGCCAGCTCGGGACACCCTTCTCGCACGAGCAATCAGCCCCAGCATTTT. Its protein is CASSGHPSRTSNQPQHF.

This clone was observed a handful of times. J is TRBJ1-2 and V is TRBV24-1; D is undetermined. CDR1 and CDR2 (germline): KGHDR, SFDVKD. V dropped 3 bases and J dropped 3 bases, with 10 bases sitting between them. This CDR3 is 14 amino acids long. DNA for the CDR3: TGTGCCACCAGTGATGCAGAGAGTCACTATGGCTACACCTTC. Translation: CATSDAESHYGYTF.

The V call is TRBV19, the J call TRBJ1-4, with 7 positions matching TRBD1. The CDR3 loop spans 17 amino acids. The ends lost 3 bases at V and 7 bases at J; junction bases unmatched: 14. Germline V gene data show CDR1 as LNHDA and CDR2 as SQIVND (reference sequence). The CDR3: CASSIAWRGTAAEKLFF. The CDR3 DNA sequence: TGTGCCAGTAGTATCGCCTGGAGAGGGACAGCCGCTGAAAAACTGTTTTTT. Complete variable domain (other parts from reference TRBV19 and TRBJ1-4): DGGITQSPKYLFRKEGQNVTLSCEQNLNHDAMYWYRQDPGQGLRLIYYSQIVNDFQKGDIAEGYSVSREKKESFPLTVTSAQKNPTAFYLCASSIAWRGTAAEKLFFGSGTQLSVL.

This chain joins TRBV30 and TRBJ1-6; no firm D call. Germline CDR1 reads GTSNPN; CDR2 reads SVGIG (reference sequence). The length of the CDR3 is 15 residues. Trimming left V 5 bases short and J 1 base short, with 12 bases between. CDR3 nucleotide sequence: TGTGCCTGGCGCCCCTACAGTTCCTATAATTCACCCCTCCACTTT. Translating it yields CAWRPYSSYNSPLHF.

The chain employs TRBV5-1 and TRBJ2-3; 11 positions match TRBD2. Germline loops: CDR1 SGHRS, CDR2 YFSETQ. V lost 0 bases and J lost 9; bases outside the gene matches: 3. The CDR3 is 14 residues long. The CDR3 spells CASSLDTSGSTQYF. DNA of the CDR3: TGCGCCAGCAGCTTGGACACTAGCGGGAGCACGCAGTATTTT. Full variable domain (rest looked up from reference TRBV5-1 and TRBJ2-3): KAGVTQTPRYLIKTRGQQVTLSCSPISGHRSVSWYQQTPGQGLQFLFEYFSETQRNKGNFPGRFSGRQFSNSRSEMNVSTLELGDSALYLCASSLDTSGSTQYFGPGTRLTVL.